These 25 T cell receptor beta chains came from one sample sequenced in a study of T-cell memory formation after mild COVID-19. TCRdb re-called the 5' RACE reads with MiXCR, one entry per CDR3 protein. The profile shows 200,000 to 250,000 distinct CDR3 sequences, around 17% of them singletons. Sequenced sample: PBMCs or a T cell subset sorted from them (not recorded which). The receptor source for this set is a man younger than 35 who had mild COVID-19 (a few samples of this study predate the infection). Cell type and time point are not known.

The CDR3 nucleotides are TGTGCCAGCACCGGGACTATTGGGTACAATGAGCAGTTCTTC. Translation: CASTGTIGYNEQFF. The chain uses TRBV12-3 or TRBV12-4 and TRBJ2-1, with 7 bases that match TRBD2. Trimming cost V 7 bases and J 4 bases; bases outside gene matches: 7. CDR3 length: 14 amino acids.

This clonotype was counted a few times. The rearrangement joins TRBV7-8 to TRBJ2-1; D not resolved. Germline V lookup: CDR1 SGHVS, CDR2 FQNEAQ. This CDR3 has 14 residues. V was pared by 5 bases and J by 4 bases, with 12 bases between. The CDR3 protein is CASSAPVVYNEQFF. The CDR3 coding sequence is TGTGCCAGCAGCGCCCCTGTAGTTTACAATGAGCAGTTCTTC.

The rearrangement links TRBV11-2 to TRBJ2-3; D unclear. CDR3 length: 13 amino acids. Trimming stripped 5 bases from V and 6 bases from J, with 12 bases between. Germline CDR1 is SGHAT and CDR2 is FQNNGV. CDR3 residues: CASSTYKADTQYF. The CDR3 DNA follows: TGTGCCAGCAGCACTTACAAAGCCGATACGCAGTATTTT.

A few counts support this clonotype. This CDR3 reads CSAREGGSYNEQFF. In DNA, the CDR3 is TGCAGTGCTAGAGAGGGTGGGTCCTACAATGAGCAGTTCTTC. J is TRBJ2-1 and V is TRBV20-1; D gene ambiguous. The CDR3 is 14 amino acids. CDR1 is DFQATT and CDR2 is SNEGSKA in the germline V gene (reference sequence). Trimming stripped 0 bases from V and 1 base from J, with 7 bases between.

This clonotype was recorded only once. The CDR3 region has the DNA TGTGCCAGCAGCGGGGGACTAGCAGTGGAGACCCAGTACTTC. The encoded protein is CASSGGLAVETQYF. The genes are TRBV9 and TRBJ2-5, with 9 bases aligning to TRBD2. V was clipped by 3 bases and J by 5 bases; unmatched bases: 5. The V gene's germline CDR1 is SGDLS and CDR2 YYNGEE. This CDR3 has 14 residues.

This chain joins TRBV7-3 and TRBJ2-3; D not certain. V lost 5 bases to trimming and J lost 1 base, with 10 bases between them. The CDR3 length is 14 residues. Germline V CDR1 and CDR2: SGHTA, FQGTGA. CDR3 loop: CASSLSSGTDTQYF. The DNA of the CDR3 is TGTGCCAGCAGCCTATCAAGCGGCACAGATACGCAGTATTTT.

The V and J genes are TRBV20-1 and TRBJ1-3; D call uncertain. V lost 4 bases, J lost 0 bases, and 19 bases lay in between. There are 17 residues in the CDR3. The germline V gene has CDR1 DFQATT and CDR2 SNEGSKA (reference sequence). The CDR3 coding sequence is TGCAGTGCTAAAGCCGGAACACATTTTTACTCTGGAAACACCATATATTTT. It specifies CSAKAGTHFYSGNTIYF.

This clonotype has a count of ten or more. The CDR3 DNA follows: TGCGCCAGCAGCCCGGGACAGGAAAATCAGCCCCAGCATTTT. Amino acid sequence: CASSPGQENQPQHF. The rearrangement joins TRBV5-1 to TRBJ1-5; 8 nucleotides line up with TRBD1. The germline V gene encodes CDR1 SGHRS and CDR2 YFSETQ. V dropped 4 bases and J dropped 4; count of bases not matched to a gene: 4. The CDR3 has 14 amino acids.

The chain employs TRBV11-1 and TRBJ2-6; possibly TRBD2 for D (7 bases). This CDR3 spans 18 amino acids. V was pared by 5 bases and J by 1 base, with 18 bases between. The germline V gene has CDR1 SGHAT and CDR2 FQDESV (reference sequence). Here the CDR3 reads CASSGGGRVSSGANVLTF. The CDR3 DNA follows: TGTGCCAGCAGCGGCGGGGGCAGGGTGTCTTCTGGGGCCAACGTCCTGACTTTC.

This clonotype has just a few counts. This sequence joins TRBV4-3 and TRBJ1-4, with D uncertain. Germline lookup yields CDR1 LGHNA and CDR2 YSLEER. Trimming cost V 1 base and J 3 bases, with 9 bases left between them. The length of the CDR3 is 15 residues. CDR3 loop: CASSQVPQPNEKLFF. The CDR3 nucleotides read TGCGCCAGCAGCCAAGTCCCCCAGCCTAATGAAAAACTGTTTTTT.

This clonotype was recorded a few times. The chain has TRBV11-2 and TRBJ1-1; D not certain. Per the germline V gene, CDR1 is SGHAT and CDR2 is FQNNGV. Trimming took 5 bases from V and 9 from J, leaving 13 bases between them. CDR3 length: 12 residues. The CDR3 spells CASSAWPPQAFF. The DNA for the CDR3 is TGTGCCAGCAGCGCTTGGCCCCCCCAAGCTTTCTTT.

This clonotype has just a few counts. V usage is TRBV5-5 and J usage is TRBJ1-6; 8 positions agree with TRBD1. The CDR3 extends over 17 amino acids. Trimming took 4 bases from V and 2 from J; bases not matched to a gene: 8. Germline V gives CDR1 SGHKS, CDR2 YYEKEE (reference sequence). CDR3 DNA sequence: TGTGCCAGCAGCGAGCCGGGACAGGCCGCCTATAATTCACCCCTCCACTTT. This translates into CASSEPGQAAYNSPLHF.

This clonotype has only a few counts. This chain connects TRBV6-6 to TRBJ1-2, with 7 bases fitting TRBD1. In germline, CDR1 is MNHNY, CDR2 SVGAGI (reference sequence). V trimming: 6 bases; J trimming: 4 bases; junction bases outside the gene matches: 8. There are 14 residues in the CDR3. CDR3 coding DNA: TGTGCCAGCAGGAACGAAGACAGGGTCTATGGCTACACCTTC. Translated, it gives CASRNEDRVYGYTF.

The chain employs TRBV7-2 and TRBJ1-1, with D perhaps TRBD1 (5 bases). Per germline, CDR1 SGHTA and CDR2 FQGNSA. The CDR3 is 15 residues long. Trimming stripped 1 base from V and 4 bases from J, with 13 bases between. CDR3 region: CASSLVGGKGTEAFF. The CDR3 bases are TGTGCCAGCAGCTTAGTTGGGGGGAAAGGCACTGAAGCTTTCTTT.

In this sample, this clonotype turned up many times. The J gene is TRBJ2-3, the V gene TRBV7-6; TRBD2 matches at 11 bases. CDR1 is SGHVS, CDR2 FNYEAQ, per germline. J gave up 3 bases and V 1 base, and 0 bases lay outside the gene matches. This CDR3 region has 15 residues. CDR3 coding DNA: TGTGCCAGCAGCTTAGGGACTAGCGGGACAGATACGCAGTATTTT. Translated, it gives CASSLGTSGTDTQYF.

There are a few counts of this clonotype. The V and J genes are TRBV19 and TRBJ1-5, with TRBD1 as a possible D gene (6 bases). CDR3 length: 15 residues. Germline loops: CDR1 LNHDA, CDR2 SQIVND (reference sequence). Trimming took 5 bases from V and 2 from J, leaving 13 bases between them. The CDR3 is CASSPQGSRNQPQHF. In DNA, the CDR3 is TGTGCCAGTAGTCCCCAGGGGTCCCGCAATCAGCCCCAGCATTTT.

The chain combines TRBV7-3 with TRBJ2-3; no reliable D call. V lost 5 bases and J 2 bases, leaving 17 bases between the germline ends. Germline V gene data show CDR1 as SGHTA and CDR2 as FQGTGA. The CDR3 consists of 16 residues. The CDR3 spells CASSEGLTETTDTQYF. The CDR3 DNA sequence: TGTGCCAGCAGCGAAGGCCTGACCGAAACCACAGATACGCAGTATTTT.

This clonotype was seen only a few times. The chain uses TRBV4-1 and TRBJ2-7; D is ambiguous. Germline-derived CDR1 and CDR2 are MGHRA and YSYEKL. The ends were cut back, 0 bases at V and 3 bases at J, with 15 bases in the middle. The CDR3 covers 16 residues. As DNA, the CDR3 is TGCGCCAGCAGCCAAGATCGCACGGAAATTAACTACGAGCAGTACTTC. Translated, it gives CASSQDRTEINYEQYF.

The V and J genes are TRBV20-1 and TRBJ1-2; 8 nucleotides align to TRBD1. The CDR3 contains 13 residues. Germline values: CDR1 DFQATT, CDR2 SNEGSKA (reference sequence). V shed 6 bases, J shed 4 bases, and the junction held 7 bases outside the gene matches. The chain's CDR3 is CSAELGTGYGYTF. The CDR3 DNA reads as TGCAGTGCGGAACTTGGGACAGGCTATGGCTACACCTTC.

DNA for the CDR3: TGTGCCAGCAGAAACTATGGCTACACCTTC. Translating gives CASRNYGYTF. The rearrangement uses TRBV12-3 or TRBV12-4 and TRBJ1-2; D is ambiguous. The length of the CDR3 is 10 residues. V was clipped by 6 bases and J by 2 bases, with 1 base between them.

This clonotype was seen repeatedly, ten times or more. The J gene is TRBJ2-7, the V gene TRBV7-3, with 7 bases fitting TRBD1. The germline V gene encodes CDR1 SGHTA and CDR2 FQGTGA. V lost 0 bases and J lost 5; bases outside the gene matches: 1. This CDR3 spans 13 amino acids. DNA of the CDR3: TGTGCCAGCAGCTTAACAGGGGGCCACGAGCAGTACTTC. Translating gives CASSLTGGHEQYF.

This clonotype was observed a few times. The V and J genes are TRBV2 and TRBJ2-3; D may be TRBD1 (6 bases). This CDR3 spans 15 amino acids. The germline V gene has CDR1 SNHLY and CDR2 FYNNEI. The ends were cut back, 7 bases at V and 2 bases at J, with 16 bases in the middle. Here the CDR3 DNA reads TGTGCCAGCACCCCCAGGGGTCTCAACACAGATACGCAGTATTTT. Its translation is CASTPRGLNTDTQYF.

Only a few counts were recorded for this clonotype. In DNA, the CDR3 is TGTGCCACCAGCAGAGGGACAGGCGCTTCCTACGAGCAGTACTTC. This sequence encodes CATSRGTGASYEQYF. V and J are TRBV15 and TRBJ2-7; 7 positions match TRBD1. This CDR3 region has 15 residues. Germline CDR1 reads LNHNV; CDR2 reads YYDKDF (reference sequence). V dropped 1 base and J dropped 1; count of bases not matched to a gene: 4.

The chain has TRBV18 and TRBJ1-1, with D uncertain. Germline V gives CDR1 KGHSH, CDR2 LQKENI. The V end was cut by 2 bases, the J end by 4 bases, with 8 bases between. This CDR3 is built from 13 residues. The CDR3 region has the DNA TGTGCCAGCTCACCAAGTTCCAGCACTGAAGCTTTCTTT. Residues: CASSPSSSTEAFF.

DNA for the CDR3: TGTGCCAGCAGCTACGCCCGAGGGAGGGTAGCGGCCGGGGAGCTGTTTTTT. It translates to CASSYARGRVAAGELFF. The rearrangement joins TRBV7-2 to TRBJ2-2, with 7 bases identical to TRBD2. Germline CDR1 and CDR2: SGHTA and FQGNSA. CDR3 length: 17 residues. V gave up 4 bases and J gave up 6 bases; unmatched junction bases: 14.